Only a few counts were recorded for the clone carrying this TCR beta chain. One entry per CDR3 protein results from TCRdb running MiXCR on the 5' RACE reads. The sample consists of just over 450,000 distinct CDR3 sequences, over 12% of them appearing once. This entry belongs to a study of identical twins. The CDR3 contains 14 residues. Germline V gives CDR1 SGHRS, CDR2 YFSETQ. V lost 4 bases and J 6 bases, leaving 17 bases between the germline ends. In addition, the sample was reused for a study of yellow fever vaccine responses in identical twins. Turning to that study: As reported, the vaccine T cell response of twins seemed partly convergent and partly personalized.

V gene TRBV5-1 combines with J gene TRBJ2-7, with D hard to call. Sequencing used CD4+ T cells sorted from blood. This receptor was obtained from a woman under 30 in good health. CDR3 region: CASSQTDGMAEQYF. CDR3 bases: TGCGCCAGCAGCCAAACCGACGGAATGGCCGAGCAGTACTTC.